These 32 T cell receptor beta chains originate from one sample sequenced in a study of cytomegalovirus exposure and HLA in healthy donors. The PCR was carried out with 60 Vbeta primers and 13 Jbeta primers. The data were produced by immunoSEQ multiplex PCR, yet TCRdb's version contains in-frame clones alone and is incomplete. Among 150,000 to 200,000 clones listed, roughly three quarters were seen once. Material: PBMCs. The origin of the receptors is a woman between 25 and 40 years old in good health and CMV-seropositive.

V is TRBV5-5 and J is TRBJ1-1; 8 bases fit TRBD1. V gave up 3 bases and J gave up 12 bases; unmatched junction bases: 13. This CDR3 spans 14 amino acids. Germline CDR1 is SGHKS and CDR2 is YYEKEE (reference sequence). The CDR3 nucleotides are TGTGCCAGCAGCTCCTACCAGGGGGCTGTGGGTTCTTTCTTT. Protein: CASSSYQGAVGSFF.

This chain links TRBV7-2 with TRBJ2-5; 8 nucleotides align to TRBD2. The CDR3 runs to 14 residues. The germline V gene has CDR1 SGHTA and CDR2 FQGNSA. The ends lost 4 bases at V and 4 bases at J; junction bases unmatched: 5. Here the CDR3 reads CASSSAGGRETQYF. The CDR3 region has the DNA TGTGCCAGCAGCTCGGCGGGGGGCCGAGAGACCCAGTACTTC.

The chain is built from TRBV4-3 and TRBJ2-3; tentative D call: TRBD1 (5 bases). This CDR3 spans 15 amino acids. The germline V gene encodes CDR1 LGHNA and CDR2 YSLEER. V gave up 6 bases and J gave up 1 base, with 14 bases separating them. This CDR3 is CASRGAIGGTDTQYF. CDR3 DNA sequence: TGCGCCAGCAGAGGGGCCATAGGGGGCACAGATACGCAGTATTTT.

The J gene is TRBJ2-3, the V gene TRBV7-2, with D hard to call. In germline, CDR1 is SGHTA, CDR2 FQGNSA. Trimming removed 5 bases from V and 4 bases from J, with 7 bases in between. CDR3 size: 12 residues. This CDR3 is CASSTQADTQYF. The DNA of the CDR3 is TGTGCCAGCAGCACCCAGGCAGATACGCAGTATTTT.

This clone occurred once. The rearrangement uses TRBV6-1 and TRBJ2-5; a weak D match, TRBD2 (6 bases). CDR3 length equals 14 residues. Germline V CDR1 and CDR2: MNHNS, SASEGT. V lost 5 bases and J lost 8, with 18 bases in between. In DNA form, the CDR3 reads TGTGCCAGCAGTTTTGGAGGGCCCGGGGAAACCCAGTACTTC. Residues: CASSFGGPGETQYF.

V gene TRBV5-4 combines with J gene TRBJ2-7, with TRBD1 matching 8 bases. Germline V lookup: CDR1 SGHNT, CDR2 YYREEE (reference sequence). V shed 4 bases, J shed 3 bases, and the junction held 9 bases outside the gene matches. The CDR3 covers 15 residues. The CDR3 region has the DNA TGTGCCAGCAGCCCCAACCAAGACAGGGGCTACGAGCAGTACTTC. Its translation is CASSPNQDRGYEQYF. The complete variable domain, with remaining parts taken from reference TRBV5-4 and TRBJ2-7, reads ETGVTQSPTHLIKTRGQQVTLRCSSQSGHNTVSWYQQALGQGPQFIFQYYREEENGRGNFPPRFSGLQFPNYSSELNVNALELDDSALYLCASSPNQDRGYEQYFGPGTRLTVT.

The chain joins TRBV28 to TRBJ1-2, with 7 bases fitting TRBD1. Germline-derived CDR1 and CDR2 are MDHEN and SYDVKM. The CDR3 spans 15 residues. V shed 7 bases, J shed 0 bases, and the junction held 8 bases outside the gene matches. CDR3 region: CASTPPGGANYGYTF. The CDR3 DNA sequence: TGTGCCAGCACCCCTCCAGGGGGAGCTAACTATGGCTACACCTTC.

The sample holds a few counts of this clone. The rearrangement uses TRBV11-2 and TRBJ2-3; 9 nucleotides line up with TRBD2. V lost 5 bases to trimming and J lost 8 bases; unmatched junction nucleotides: 8. The CDR3 runs to 14 residues. Germline V lookup: CDR1 SGHAT, CDR2 FQNNGV. The CDR3 DNA is TGTGCCAGCAGCCCACGGGTACTAGCGGGTACGCAGTATTTT. It encodes CASSPRVLAGTQYF.

This sequence joins TRBV27 and TRBJ2-7; 9 bases match TRBD2. The CDR3 has 15 residues. From germline, CDR1 is MNHEY and CDR2 SMNVEV (reference sequence). Trimming cost V 6 bases and J 4 bases; bases outside gene matches: 10. CDR3 sequence reads: CASRAFLAGRYEQYF. CDR3 nucleotide sequence: TGTGCCAGCAGGGCTTTTCTAGCGGGGAGGTACGAGCAGTACTTC.

This chain uses TRBV5-8 with TRBJ2-7; TRBD1 is a possible D gene (5 bases). The CDR3 is 15 residues long. Germline lookup yields CDR1 SGHTS and CDR2 YDEGEE. Deletions cut 1 base from V and 5 bases from J, with 16 bases between. CDR3 in amino acids: CASSLRGWGSHEQYF. The CDR3, as DNA: TGTGCCAGCAGCTTGAGGGGATGGGGTTCCCACGAGCAGTACTTC. The variable domain in full, with the rest retrieved from reference TRBV5-8 and TRBJ2-7, is EAGVTQSPTHLIKTRGQQATLRCSPISGHTSVYWYQQALGLGLQFLLWYDEGEERNRGNFPPRFSGRQFPNYSSELNVNALELEDSALYLCASSLRGWGSHEQYFGPGTRLTVT.

V is TRBV5-1 and J is TRBJ1-3; D may be TRBD1 (5 bases). The CDR3 is 17 residues long. Germline CDR1 reads SGHRS; CDR2 reads YFSETQ. V gave up 4 bases and J gave up 4 bases, with 21 bases separating them. CDR3 region: CASSPTAGTKLGNTIYF. CDR3 nucleotide sequence: TGCGCCAGCAGCCCTACAGCCGGGACTAAGCTCGGAAACACCATATATTTT.

The DNA of the CDR3 is TGCGCCAGCAGCTTACCAGCGGGGGGTCTGGAGACCCAGTACTTC. It encodes CASSLPAGGLETQYF. The chain is built from TRBV5-1 and TRBJ2-5; 9 bases align to TRBD2. CDR1 SGHRS and CDR2 YFSETQ come from the germline V gene. V trimming: 2 bases; J trimming: 5 bases; junction bases outside the gene matches: 7. The CDR3 runs to 15 residues.

Points on this clone: The junction and the germline gene differ at one end; a read error may be behind it. The chain couples TRBV5-4 to TRBJ2-6, with 10 bases lining up with TRBD1. Germline CDR1 and CDR2: SGHNT and YYREEE (reference sequence). CDR3 length equals 17 residues. CDR3 in DNA: TGTGCCAGCAGCTTGGGACAGGGGGCCTCTGGGGCCAACGGCCTGACTTTC. It yields the protein CASSLGQGASGANGLTF.

This chain links TRBV27 with TRBJ2-7; 7 nucleotides align to TRBD1. Trimming removed 5 bases from V and 6 bases from J; junction bases left unmatched: 7. CDR1 and CDR2 from the germline V gene are MNHEY and SMNVEV (reference sequence). The CDR3 contains 13 residues. CDR3 in amino acids: CASSHLRGREQYF. CDR3 nucleotide sequence: TGTGCCAGCAGTCACCTAAGGGGGCGCGAGCAGTACTTC.

This clone turned up a few times. The CDR3 DNA sequence: TGTGCCAGCAGCTCCGGGACAGACATTAACTATGGCTACACCTTC. As protein: CASSSGTDINYGYTF. This sequence joins TRBV7-2 and TRBJ1-2; 7 bases are shared with TRBD1. Germline V gene data show CDR1 as SGHTA and CDR2 as FQGNSA. The V segment lost 4 bases and the J segment 1 base; nucleotides outside the gene matches: 6. The CDR3 is 15 amino acids.

J is TRBJ1-4 and V is TRBV9; 7 bases are a match to TRBD1. The CDR3 sequence is 14 residues long. Germline V gene data show CDR1 as SGDLS and CDR2 as YYNGEE. The J segment lost 4 bases and the V segment lost 4 bases, leaving 4 bases of the junction unmatched. CDR3 sequence: CASSFRDSNEKLFF. The CDR3 bases are TGTGCCAGCAGCTTCCGGGACAGTAATGAAAAACTGTTTTTT.

The sample holds one count of this clone. The V call is TRBV5-1, the J call TRBJ2-2, with D tentatively TRBD2 (5 bases). The V and J ends lost 0 bases and 7 bases respectively, with 13 bases between them. Germline CDR1 SGHRS, CDR2 YFSETQ. The CDR3 loop spans 15 amino acids. Here the CDR3 DNA reads TGCGCCAGCAGCTTGGGGGTCGACCGGGGCGGGGAGCTGTTTTTT. It specifies CASSLGVDRGGELFF.

The chain is built from TRBV19 and TRBJ1-5; the D gene is possibly TRBD1 (5 bases). The germline V and J ends were trimmed by 6 bases and 2 bases, with 11 bases remaining between them. This CDR3 has 14 amino acids. The germline V gene has CDR1 LNHDA and CDR2 SQIVND (reference sequence). CDR3: CASSIQGGNQPQHF. The CDR3 DNA is TGTGCCAGTAGCATTCAGGGTGGCAATCAGCCCCAGCATTTT.

The V call is TRBV7-8, the J call TRBJ2-7, with 10 positions matching TRBD2. V lost 1 base, J lost 2 bases, and 5 bases stayed unmatched. The germline V gene has CDR1 SGHVS and CDR2 FQNEAQ. CDR3 length: 16 amino acids. CDR3 coding DNA: TGTGCCAGCAGCTTAGTACGACTAGCGGGCCCCTACGAGCAGTACTTC. It is translated as CASSLVRLAGPYEQYF.

This clone was seen more than once but under ten times. This rearrangement joins TRBV12-5 to TRBJ1-6; D uncertain. Germline-derived CDR1 and CDR2 are LGHNT and FRNRAP. Trimming pared 3 bases from V and 3 bases from J, leaving 12 bases between. The CDR3 covers 16 residues. This chain's CDR3 is CASGLRAGLYNSPLHF. CDR3 nucleotides: TGTGCTAGTGGTTTACGGGCGGGCCTCTATAATTCACCCCTCCACTTT.

This chain joins TRBV10-3 and TRBJ2-5; 7 nucleotides align to TRBD1. Germline-derived CDR1 and CDR2 are ENHRY and SYGVKD. The CDR3 runs 15 residues. V lost 5 bases and J lost 1; bases outside the gene matches: 7. The CDR3 here is CAISTRAGGQETQYF. The CDR3, as DNA: TGTGCCATCAGTACCCGAGCAGGGGGCCAAGAGACCCAGTACTTC.

The chain carries TRBV6-4 and TRBJ1-1; D might be TRBD1 (6 bases). From germline, CDR1 is MRHNA and CDR2 SNTAGT. The CDR3 is 13 amino acids. The V gene lost 5 bases and the J gene lost 1 base, with 8 bases spanning the gap. The CDR3 spells CASSSDRNTEAFF. In DNA form, the CDR3 reads TGTGCCAGCAGTTCGGACAGGAACACTGAAGCTTTCTTT.

The chain joins TRBV5-1 to TRBJ2-7; TRBD1 agrees at 10 bases. CDR1 and CDR2 (germline): SGHRS, YFSETQ. The CDR3 is 15 residues long. Trimming at V came to 4 bases and at J to 2 bases, leaving 6 bases not matched to a gene. For the CDR3, the DNA is TGCGCCAGCAGCCGAACCGGGACAGGGGCCTACGAGCAGTACTTC. Amino acids: CASSRTGTGAYEQYF.

The chain carries TRBV5-1 and TRBJ2-3; 7 nucleotides match TRBD1. This CDR3 has 15 residues. CDR1 is SGHRS, CDR2 YFSETQ, per germline. J gave up 1 base and V 0 bases, and 2 bases lay outside the gene matches. The CDR3 sequence is CASSLEGAGTDTQYF. As DNA, the CDR3 is TGCGCCAGCAGCTTGGAGGGGGCTGGCACAGATACGCAGTATTTT.

The gene calls are TRBV9 and TRBJ2-1, with 14 bases lining up with TRBD2. Unmatched junction bases numbered 13, after V lost 3 bases and J lost 14 bases. The CDR3 loop spans 16 amino acids. Germline V gene lookup returns CDR1 SGDLS and CDR2 YYNGEE. CDR3 coding DNA: TGTGCCAGCAGCGCGGGGCCGGGACTAGCGGGGGAAAGGAAGTTCTTC. It is translated as CASSAGPGLAGERKFF.

This clone was recorded a few times. CDR3 bases: TGCGCCAGCAGCCCCCGTGGAGTGCCCGGGGGAGGCACCGGGGAGCTGTTTTTT. Amino acids: CASSPRGVPGGGTGELFF. V gene TRBV4-3 combines with J gene TRBJ2-2, with D tentatively TRBD2 (6 bases). Per germline, CDR1 LGHNA and CDR2 YSLEER. The length of the CDR3 is 18 residues. V was trimmed by 4 bases and J by 4 bases, leaving 22 bases between them.

In its sample, this clone was seen once. This chain links TRBV27 with TRBJ1-3, with a possible D match to TRBD1 (5 bases). Trimming removed 8 bases at V and 4 bases at J, with 15 bases between. Germline-derived CDR1 and CDR2 are MNHEY and SMNVEV (reference sequence). CDR3 length: 14 amino acids. The CDR3, as DNA: TGTGCCAGCGGGGCCAGAGGCATCGGAAACACCATATATTTT. Protein sequence: CASGARGIGNTIYF.

On this clone: An end of the junction differs from the germline gene, which may be a read error. The chain joins TRBV28 to TRBJ1-4; 11 bases agree with TRBD1. The CDR3 runs to 15 residues. Germline CDR1 and CDR2: MDHEN and SYDVKM. The CDR3 here is CATTLPGQGVQWAVF. CDR3 nucleotides: TGTGCCACTACACTCCCGGGACAGGGGGTCCAGTGGGCTGTTTTT.

The CDR3 region has the DNA TGTGCCAGCAGTTCTTCTCCTTTAAACTATGGCTACACCTTC. Protein: CASSSSPLNYGYTF. V gene TRBV27 combines with J gene TRBJ1-2; D ambiguous. Germline loops: CDR1 MNHEY, CDR2 SMNVEV (reference sequence). Trimming took off 4 bases at V and 2 bases at J, with 11 bases between the two ends. This CDR3 region has 14 residues.

The chain has TRBV7-3 and TRBJ2-2, with 9 nucleotides matching TRBD2. The CDR3 is 14 residues long. Germline values: CDR1 SGHTA, CDR2 FQGTGA. V lost 7 bases and J lost 6; bases outside the gene matches: 6. This chain's CDR3 is CASTQAGGSGELFF. CDR3 nucleotide sequence: TGTGCCAGCACCCAAGCGGGGGGCTCCGGGGAGCTGTTTTTT.

J is TRBJ2-2 and V is TRBV19; D is possibly TRBD1 (5 bases). V was pared by 1 base and J by 7 bases, with 13 bases between. The CDR3 covers 15 residues. Germline CDR1 reads LNHDA; CDR2 reads SQIVND (reference sequence). CDR3 nucleotides: TGTGCCAGTAGTATAGTGGGCAGGGTGAGCGGGGAGCTGTTTTTT. Translated, it gives CASSIVGRVSGELFF.

This chain links TRBV5-1 with TRBJ2-3; 7 nucleotides match TRBD1. This CDR3 comprises 15 residues. Germline CDR1 reads SGHRS; CDR2 reads YFSETQ. V gave up 3 bases and J gave up 2 bases; unmatched junction bases: 6. The CDR3 coding sequence is TGCGCCAGCAGCTCTCGGGACAGAGACACAGATACGCAGTATTTT. Protein product: CASSSRDRDTDTQYF.